These 4 T cell receptor beta chains were all obtained from the same sample, sequenced in a study of T cells in localized non-small cell lung cancer. The assay was immunoSEQ multiplex PCR, and TCRdb's table has in-frame clones only and misses some. This sample yields under 65,000 clones, of which about four fifths are seen a single time; 15% to 20% belongs to the top ten. The source was peripheral blood, collected before any cancer treatment. The receptors stem from an older female donor with stage II squamous cell lung carcinoma.

The table lists this clone with a count of one. V is TRBV10-3 and J is TRBJ1-5; D may be TRBD1 (6 bases). V lost 6 bases and J lost 6, with 15 bases in between. CDR3 length: 14 residues. Germline-derived CDR1 and CDR2 are ENHRY and SYGVKD. Written as DNA, the CDR3 is TGTGCCATCAGCCCCGACTCAGGGGTTCAGCCCCAGCATTTT. Encoded protein: CAISPDSGVQPQHF.

V usage is TRBV5-4 and J usage is TRBJ1-1; TRBD1 might be the D (6 bases). The V and J ends lost 4 bases and 3 bases respectively, with 19 bases between them. CDR1 is SGHNT and CDR2 is YYREEE in the germline V gene (reference sequence). CDR3 length equals 16 residues. CDR3 region: CASSRALLEGDTEAFF. The DNA of the CDR3 is TGTGCCAGCAGCCGGGCCCTTTTGGAGGGGGACACTGAAGCTTTCTTT.

The V and J genes are TRBV6-5 and TRBJ1-1; D is uncertain. Germline lookup yields CDR1 MNHEY and CDR2 SVGAGI. This CDR3 spans 12 amino acids. V was clipped by 7 bases and J by 1 base, with 7 bases between them. CDR3 sequence (DNA): TGTGCCAGCAAACGCCCGAACACTGAAGCTTTCTTT. Translated: CASKRPNTEAFF.

The genes are TRBV28 and TRBJ1-5; 7 bases are shared with TRBD1. This CDR3 spans 15 amino acids. Germline CDR1 MDHEN, CDR2 SYDVKM. V shed 7 bases and J 0 bases; nucleotides not matched to a gene: 6. CDR3 bases: TGTGCCAGCATCCCAGGGGGGCTTAGCAATCAGCCCCAGCATTTT. Translation: CASIPGGLSNQPQHF.